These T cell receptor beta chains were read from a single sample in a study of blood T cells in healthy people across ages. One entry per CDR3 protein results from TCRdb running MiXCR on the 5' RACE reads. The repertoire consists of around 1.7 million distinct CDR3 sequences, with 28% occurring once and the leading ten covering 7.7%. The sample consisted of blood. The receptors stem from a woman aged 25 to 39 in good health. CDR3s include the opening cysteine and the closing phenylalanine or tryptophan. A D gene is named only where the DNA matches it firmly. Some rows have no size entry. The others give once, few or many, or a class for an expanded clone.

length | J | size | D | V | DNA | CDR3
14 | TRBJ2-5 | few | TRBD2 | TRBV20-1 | TGCAGTGCTAGAGATTACGGGGGGTCGAGTGAGCAGTACTTC | CSARDYGGSSEQYF
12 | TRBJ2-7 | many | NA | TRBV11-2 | TGTGCCAGCAGCTTAGTGCGGAGCGAGCAGTACTTC | CASSLVRSEQYF
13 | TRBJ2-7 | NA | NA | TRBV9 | TGTGCCAGCAGCGTATTGGAGGGCTACGAGCAGTACTTC | CASSVLEGYEQYF
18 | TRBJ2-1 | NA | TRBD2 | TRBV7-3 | TGTGCCGGCAGCCCAACCCCCGGAGGGCTAGCGGGGTACAATGAGCAGTTCTTC | CAGSPTPGGLAGYNEQFF
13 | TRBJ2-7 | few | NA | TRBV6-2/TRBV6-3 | TGTGCCAGTCGCCCAACAGGGAAATACGAGCAGTACTTC | CASRPTGKYEQYF
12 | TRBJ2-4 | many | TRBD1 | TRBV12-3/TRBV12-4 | TGTGCCAGCAGTGGACAGGGAAACATTCAGTACTTC | CASSGQGNIQYF
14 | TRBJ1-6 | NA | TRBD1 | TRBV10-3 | TGTGCCATCAGTTTGGACAGGGCTAATTCACCCCTCCACTTT | CAISLDRANSPLHF
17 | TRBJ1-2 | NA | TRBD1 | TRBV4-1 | TGCGCCAGCAGCCAAGTTAGGTCGCAGGGGGCCTACTATGGCTACACCTTC | CASSQVRSQGAYYGYTF
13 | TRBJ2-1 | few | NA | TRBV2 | TGTGCCAGCGGTCGAAGGGGGAACAATGAGCAGTTCTTC | CASGRRGNNEQFF
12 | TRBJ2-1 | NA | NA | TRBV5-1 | TGCGCCAGCAGCTTGGTGAGTTTTGAGCAGTTCTTC | CASSLVSFEQFF
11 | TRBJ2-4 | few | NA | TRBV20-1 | TGCAGTGCTCCACTGGGGGAGGAGCAGTACTTC | CSAPLGEEQYF
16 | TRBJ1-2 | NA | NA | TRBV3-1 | TGTGCCAGCAGCCGCAACTCAGGGGCTTCCCACTATGGCTACACCTTC | CASSRNSGASHYGYTF
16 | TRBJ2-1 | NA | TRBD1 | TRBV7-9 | TGTGCCAGCAGCTTGGGCGCGACAGGGCCCTTTGGTGAGCAGTTCTTC | CASSLGATGPFGEQFF
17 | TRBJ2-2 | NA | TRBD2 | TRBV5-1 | TGCGCCAGCAGCCGCAGGACTAGCGGGGGGGCCATCGGGGAGCTGTTTTTT | CASSRRTSGGAIGELFF
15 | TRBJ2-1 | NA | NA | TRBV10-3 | TGTGCCATCACCCGACAGGCAAGCTCCTACAATGAGCAGTTCTTC | CAITRQASSYNEQFF
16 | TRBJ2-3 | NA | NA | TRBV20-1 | TGCAGTGCTCTACTGCGGGGCAGGGGCTGGACAGATACGCAGTATTTT | CSALLRGRGWTDTQYF
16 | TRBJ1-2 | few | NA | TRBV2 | TGTGCCAGCCGACCTAACCCCTCGGGGCGGGTATATGGCTACACCTTC | CASRPNPSGRVYGYTF
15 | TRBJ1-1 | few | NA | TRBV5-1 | TGCGCCAGCAGCTTTAGCCAGGGTGGGGGGTACGAAGCTTTCTTT | CASSFSQGGGYEAFF
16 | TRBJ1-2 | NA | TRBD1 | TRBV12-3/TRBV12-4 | TGTGCCAGCAGTCCCCAACGGACAGGGGGGGGCTATGGCTACACCTTC | CASSPQRTGGGYGYTF
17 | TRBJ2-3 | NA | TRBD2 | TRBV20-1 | TGCAGTGCTAGAGATCCGGGGACTAGCGGGATCTCAGATACGCAGTATTTT | CSARDPGTSGISDTQYF
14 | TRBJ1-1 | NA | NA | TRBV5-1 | TGCGCCAGCAGTGAGTGGGGGCCTGACACTGAAGCTTTCTTT | CASSEWGPDTEAFF
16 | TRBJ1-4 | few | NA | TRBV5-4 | TGTGCCAGCAGCTCACGAAGAGAAGGGGGGAATGAAAAACTGTTTTTT | CASSSRREGGNEKLFF
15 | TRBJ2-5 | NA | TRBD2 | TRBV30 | TGTGCCGGAGCGGCCTCCGGGACTAACAACAATGAGCAGTACTTC | CAGAASGTNNNEQYF
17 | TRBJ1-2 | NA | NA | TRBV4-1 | TGCGCCAGCAGCCAAGATCTCCGACGGGACACTTATTATGGCTACACCTTC | CASSQDLRRDTYYGYTF
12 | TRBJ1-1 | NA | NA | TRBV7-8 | TGTGCCAGCAGCCCTACCTGGGGGGAAGCTTTCTTT | CASSPTWGEAFF
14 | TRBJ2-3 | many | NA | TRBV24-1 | TGTGCCACCAGTCCCCGCGGAGCGAGGGGGACGCAGTATTTT | CATSPRGARGTQYF
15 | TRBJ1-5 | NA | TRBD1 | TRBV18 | TGTGCCAGCTCACCAGCGGGACAGGACAATCAGCCCCAGCATTTT | CASSPAGQDNQPQHF